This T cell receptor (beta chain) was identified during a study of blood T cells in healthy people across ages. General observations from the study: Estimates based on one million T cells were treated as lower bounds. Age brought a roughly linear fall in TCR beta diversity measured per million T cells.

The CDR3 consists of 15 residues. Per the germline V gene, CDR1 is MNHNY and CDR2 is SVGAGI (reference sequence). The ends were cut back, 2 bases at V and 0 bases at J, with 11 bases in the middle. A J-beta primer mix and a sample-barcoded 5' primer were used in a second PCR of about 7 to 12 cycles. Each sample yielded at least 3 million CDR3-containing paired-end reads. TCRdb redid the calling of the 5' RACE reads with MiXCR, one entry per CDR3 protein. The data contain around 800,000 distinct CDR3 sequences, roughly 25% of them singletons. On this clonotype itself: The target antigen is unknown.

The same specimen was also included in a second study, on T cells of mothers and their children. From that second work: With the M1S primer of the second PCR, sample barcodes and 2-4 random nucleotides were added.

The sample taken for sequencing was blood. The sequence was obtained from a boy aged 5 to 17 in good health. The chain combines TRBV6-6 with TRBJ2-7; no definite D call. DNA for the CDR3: TGTGCCAGCAGTTACCCCGGACGGAGCTCCTACGAGCAGTACTTC. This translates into CASSYPGRSSYEQYF.